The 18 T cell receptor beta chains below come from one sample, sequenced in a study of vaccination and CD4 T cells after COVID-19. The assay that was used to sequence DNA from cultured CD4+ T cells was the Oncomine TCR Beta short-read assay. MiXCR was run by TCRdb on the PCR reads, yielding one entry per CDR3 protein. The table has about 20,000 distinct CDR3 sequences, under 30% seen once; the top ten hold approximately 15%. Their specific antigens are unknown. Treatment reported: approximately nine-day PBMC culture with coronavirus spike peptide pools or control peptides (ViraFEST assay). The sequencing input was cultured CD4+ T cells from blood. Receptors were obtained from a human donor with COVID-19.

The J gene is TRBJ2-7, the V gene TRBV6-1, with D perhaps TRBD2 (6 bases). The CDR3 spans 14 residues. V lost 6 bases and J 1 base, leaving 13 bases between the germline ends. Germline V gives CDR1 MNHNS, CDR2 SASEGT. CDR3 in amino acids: CASREDGGSYEQYF. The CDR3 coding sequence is TGTGCCAGCAGGGAGGACGGAGGGTCCTACGAGCAGTACTTC.

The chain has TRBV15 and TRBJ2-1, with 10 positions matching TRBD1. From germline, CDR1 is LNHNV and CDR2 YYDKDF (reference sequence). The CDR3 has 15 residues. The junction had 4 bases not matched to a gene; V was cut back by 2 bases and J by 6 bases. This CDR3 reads CATSRPGTGVNEQFF. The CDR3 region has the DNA TGTGCCACCAGCAGACCCGGGACAGGGGTCAATGAGCAGTTCTTC.

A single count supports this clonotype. CDR3 sequence (DNA): TGTGCCAGCAGCCCTATTCCGAACACCGGGGAGCTGTTTTTT. Translation gives CASSPIPNTGELFF. The chain uses TRBV28 and TRBJ2-2; D call uncertain. From germline, CDR1 is MDHEN and CDR2 SYDVKM. The CDR3 is made up of 14 amino acids. The V end was cut by 6 bases, the J end by 0 bases, with 8 bases between.

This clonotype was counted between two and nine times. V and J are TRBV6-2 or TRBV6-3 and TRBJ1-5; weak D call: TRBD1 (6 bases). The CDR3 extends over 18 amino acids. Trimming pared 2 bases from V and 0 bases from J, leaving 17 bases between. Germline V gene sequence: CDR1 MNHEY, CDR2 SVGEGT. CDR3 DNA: TGTGCCAGCAGTTACCCCCTGACAGGCGCGTATAGCAATCAGCCCCAGCATTTT. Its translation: CASSYPLTGAYSNQPQHF.

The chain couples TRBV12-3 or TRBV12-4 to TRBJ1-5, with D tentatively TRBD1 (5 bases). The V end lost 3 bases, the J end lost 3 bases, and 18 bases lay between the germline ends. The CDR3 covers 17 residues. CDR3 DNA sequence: TGTGCCAGCAGTTTGGACAACGGGGGTTTCTTCAATCAGCCCCAGCATTTT. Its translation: CASSLDNGGFFNQPQHF.

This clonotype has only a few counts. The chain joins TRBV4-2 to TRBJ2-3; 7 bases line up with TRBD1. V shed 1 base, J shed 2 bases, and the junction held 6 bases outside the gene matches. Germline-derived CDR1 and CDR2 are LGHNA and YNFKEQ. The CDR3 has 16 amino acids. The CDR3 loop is CASSQGEGATTDTQYF. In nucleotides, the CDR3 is TGTGCCAGCAGCCAAGGAGAGGGGGCTACCACAGATACGCAGTATTTT.

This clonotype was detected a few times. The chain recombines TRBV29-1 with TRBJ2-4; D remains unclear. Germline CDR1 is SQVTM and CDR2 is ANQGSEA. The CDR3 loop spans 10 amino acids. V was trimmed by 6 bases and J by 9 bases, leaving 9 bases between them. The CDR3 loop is CSVRTGIQYF. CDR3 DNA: TGCAGCGTGCGGACGGGCATTCAGTACTTC.

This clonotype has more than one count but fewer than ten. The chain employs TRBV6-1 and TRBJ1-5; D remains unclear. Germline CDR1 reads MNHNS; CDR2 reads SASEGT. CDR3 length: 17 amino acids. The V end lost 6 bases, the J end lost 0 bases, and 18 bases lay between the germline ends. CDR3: CASSPRSGDISNQPQHF. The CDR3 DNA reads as TGTGCCAGCAGCCCCCGAAGCGGGGATATTAGCAATCAGCCCCAGCATTTT.

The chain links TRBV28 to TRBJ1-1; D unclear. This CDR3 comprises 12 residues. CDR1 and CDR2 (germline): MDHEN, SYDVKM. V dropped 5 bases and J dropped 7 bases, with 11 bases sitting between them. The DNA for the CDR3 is TGTGCCAGCAGTCCACATCGACATGAAGCTTTCTTT. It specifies CASSPHRHEAFF. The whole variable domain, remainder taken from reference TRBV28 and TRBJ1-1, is DVKVTQSSRYLVKRTGEKVFLECVQDMDHENMFWYRQDPGLGLRLIYFSYDVKMKEKGDIPEGYSVSREKKERFSLILESASTNQTSMYLCASSPHRHEAFFGQGTRLTVV.

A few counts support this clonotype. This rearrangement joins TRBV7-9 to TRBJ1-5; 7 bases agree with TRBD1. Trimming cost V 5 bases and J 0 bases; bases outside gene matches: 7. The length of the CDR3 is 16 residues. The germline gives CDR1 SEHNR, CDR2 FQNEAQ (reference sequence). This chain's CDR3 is CASSLTGDISNQPQHF. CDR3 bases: TGTGCCAGCAGCCTTACAGGGGATATTAGCAATCAGCCCCAGCATTTT.

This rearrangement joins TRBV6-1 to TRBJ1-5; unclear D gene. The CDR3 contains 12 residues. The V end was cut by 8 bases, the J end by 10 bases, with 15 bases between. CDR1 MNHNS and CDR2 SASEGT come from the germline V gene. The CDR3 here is CASGRYDVPQHF. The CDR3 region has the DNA TGTGCCAGCGGACGGTATGACGTCCCCCAGCATTTT.

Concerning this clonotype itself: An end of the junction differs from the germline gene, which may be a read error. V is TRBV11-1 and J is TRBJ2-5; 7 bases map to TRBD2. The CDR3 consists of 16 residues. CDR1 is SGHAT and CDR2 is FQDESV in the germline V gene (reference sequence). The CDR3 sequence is CASSRGVGGYEETQYF. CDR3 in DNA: TGCGCCAGCAGCCGAGGGGTCGGGGGGTACGAAGAGACCCAGTACTTC.

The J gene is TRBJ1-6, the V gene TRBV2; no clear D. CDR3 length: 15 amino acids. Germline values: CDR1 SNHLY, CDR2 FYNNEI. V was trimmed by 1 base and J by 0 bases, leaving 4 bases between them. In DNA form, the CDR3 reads TGTGCCAGCAGTGAAGGGGGCTCCTATAATTCACCCCTCCACTTT. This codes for CASSEGGSYNSPLHF.

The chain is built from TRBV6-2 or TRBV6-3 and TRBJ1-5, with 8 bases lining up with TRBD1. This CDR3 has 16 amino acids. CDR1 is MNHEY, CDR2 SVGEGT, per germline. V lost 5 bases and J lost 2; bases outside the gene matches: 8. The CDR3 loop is CASSDRGGVGNQPQHF. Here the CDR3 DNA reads TGTGCCAGCAGTGACAGGGGTGGAGTTGGCAATCAGCCCCAGCATTTT.

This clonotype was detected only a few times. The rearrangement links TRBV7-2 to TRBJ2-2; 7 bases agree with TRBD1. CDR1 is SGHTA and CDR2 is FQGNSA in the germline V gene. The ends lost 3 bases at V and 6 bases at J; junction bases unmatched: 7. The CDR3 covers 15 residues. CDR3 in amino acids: CASSFFQGESGELFF. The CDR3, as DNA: TGTGCCAGCAGCTTCTTTCAGGGGGAATCCGGGGAGCTGTTTTTT.

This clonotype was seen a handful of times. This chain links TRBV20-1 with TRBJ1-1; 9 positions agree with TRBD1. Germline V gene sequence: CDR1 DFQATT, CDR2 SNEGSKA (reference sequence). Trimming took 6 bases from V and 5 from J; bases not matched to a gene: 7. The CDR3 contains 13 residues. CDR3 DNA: TGCAGTGCCTCCGGGACAGGGAAAACTGAAGCTTTCTTT. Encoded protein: CSASGTGKTEAFF.

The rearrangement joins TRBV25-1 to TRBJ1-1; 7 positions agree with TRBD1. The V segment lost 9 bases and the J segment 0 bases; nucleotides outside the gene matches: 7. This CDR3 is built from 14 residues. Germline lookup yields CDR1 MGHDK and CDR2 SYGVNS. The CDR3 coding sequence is TGTGCCAGAGGACAGGCCATCATGAACACTGAAGCTTTCTTT. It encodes CARGQAIMNTEAFF. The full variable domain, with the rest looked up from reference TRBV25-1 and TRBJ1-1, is EADIYQTPRYLVIGTGKKITLECSQTMGHDKMYWYQQDPGMELHLIHYSYGVNSTEKGDLSSESTVSRIRTEHFPLTLESARPSHTSQYLCARGQAIMNTEAFFGQGTRLTVV.

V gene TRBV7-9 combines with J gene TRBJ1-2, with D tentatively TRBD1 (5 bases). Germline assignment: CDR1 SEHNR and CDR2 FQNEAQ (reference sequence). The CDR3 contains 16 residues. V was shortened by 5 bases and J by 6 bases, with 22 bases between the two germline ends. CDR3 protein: CASSPRDAGRRNGYTF. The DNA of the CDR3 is TGTGCCAGCAGCCCGAGGGACGCAGGGAGACGGAATGGCTACACCTTC.